Following are 30 T cell receptor beta chains from one sample sequenced in a study of T cell responses to AZD1222 COVID-19 vaccine. Assay: immunoSEQ multiplex PCR; the TCRdb copy retains only in-frame clones and omits some. In the table there are some 150,000 clones, 75% to 90% of which are singletons. The source material was peripheral blood, sampled on day 0 of MenACWY control vaccination. Every receptor here comes from an adult in good health.

With respect to this clone: Other nucleotide sequences from this sample produce the same CDR3. The rearrangement links TRBV6-5 to TRBJ1-1, with D unclear. The CDR3 length is 13 residues. V shed 2 bases and J shed 1 base, with 5 bases lying between them. CDR1 is MNHEY, CDR2 SVGAGI, per germline. Here the CDR3 DNA reads TGTGCCAGCAGTTACAGCTGGAACACTGAAGCTTTCTTT. Residues: CASSYSWNTEAFF.

This sequence joins TRBV6-5 and TRBJ2-5; D remains ambiguous. This CDR3 is 11 amino acids long. The V end was cut by 5 bases, the J end by 5 bases, with 6 bases between. CDR1 and CDR2 from the germline V gene are MNHEY and SVGAGI. CDR3 nucleotides: TGTGCCAGCAGTCACCTTGAGACCCAGTACTTC. This translates into CASSHLETQYF.

The CDR3: CASTQGNEAFF. In nucleotides, the CDR3 is TGTGCCAGTACGCAAGGGAATGAAGCTTTCTTT. The chain carries TRBV19 and TRBJ1-1; D unclear. Trimming shortened V by 7 bases and J by 7 bases, and 10 bases separated the two germline ends. The CDR3 length is 11 residues. Germline CDR1 is LNHDA and CDR2 is SQIVND (reference sequence).

This clone has only a few counts. The chain couples TRBV15 to TRBJ1-1; 11 bases are a match to TRBD1. The J segment lost 9 bases and the V segment lost 3 bases, leaving 9 bases of the junction unmatched. The CDR3 has 15 residues. Germline V gene lookup returns CDR1 LNHNV and CDR2 YYDKDF (reference sequence). Here the CDR3 reads CATSRARGQGGQAFF. CDR3 in DNA: TGTGCCACCAGCAGGGCTAGGGGACAGGGGGGGCAAGCTTTCTTT.

The J gene is TRBJ1-2, the V gene TRBV7-9, with 7 bases fitting TRBD1. The CDR3 has 14 residues. The germline V gene encodes CDR1 SEHNR and CDR2 FQNEAQ (reference sequence). V dropped 5 bases and J dropped 0; count of bases not matched to a gene: 3. The CDR3 here is CASSPQGPNYGYTF. The CDR3 DNA follows: TGTGCCAGCAGCCCACAGGGGCCTAACTATGGCTACACCTTC.

The chain joins TRBV19 to TRBJ1-3; tentative D call: TRBD1 (5 bases). Trimming pared 7 bases from V and 0 bases from J, leaving 16 bases between. The CDR3 has 16 amino acids. Germline values: CDR1 LNHDA, CDR2 SQIVND (reference sequence). The CDR3 sequence: CASIRERGNSGNTIYF. DNA of the CDR3: TGTGCCAGTATCCGCGAGAGGGGAAACTCTGGAAACACCATATATTTT.

This clone was found a few times. Within the sample, other DNA sequences also encode this same CDR3. V usage is TRBV20-1 and J usage is TRBJ2-1; D is perhaps TRBD1 or TRBD2 (5 bases each). V was shortened by 3 bases and J by 9 bases, with 9 bases between the two germline ends. The CDR3 has 11 residues. Per the germline V gene, CDR1 is DFQATT and CDR2 is SNEGSKA (reference sequence). Written as DNA, the CDR3 is TGCAGTGCTAGTTGGGGGAGTGAGCAGTTCTTC. Translating gives CSASWGSEQFF.

The V and J genes are TRBV10-2 and TRBJ2-3; D is uncertain. The V end lost 4 bases, the J end lost 4 bases, and 21 bases lay between the germline ends. This CDR3 has 17 residues. Germline CDR1 and CDR2: WSHSY and SAAADI. CDR3 nucleotide sequence: TGCGCCAGCAGTGGTCGTTTAGAACCAAATATGGCAGATACGCAGTATTTT. This encodes CASSGRLEPNMADTQYF.

The chain employs TRBV5-1 and TRBJ1-2; 7 bases map to TRBD1. This CDR3 contains 13 residues. Germline V CDR1 and CDR2: SGHRS, YFSETQ. The J segment lost 6 bases and the V segment lost 4 bases, leaving 6 bases of the junction unmatched. The CDR3: CASSLTGHHGYTF. CDR3 coding DNA: TGCGCCAGCAGCCTGACAGGGCACCATGGCTACACCTTC.

V is TRBV4-2 and J is TRBJ2-1; 7 bases agree with TRBD1. With V trimmed by 1 base and J by 1 base, 4 bases remained unmatched. CDR1 is LGHNA, CDR2 YNFKEQ, per germline. The CDR3 spans 16 residues. Here the CDR3 reads CASSQGSGGSYNEQFF. Here the CDR3 DNA reads TGTGCCAGCAGCCAAGGGTCAGGGGGATCCTACAATGAGCAGTTCTTC.

This chain joins TRBV29-1 and TRBJ2-3; 11 bases line up with TRBD1. The germline V gene encodes CDR1 SQVTM and CDR2 ANQGSEA. The CDR3 loop spans 14 amino acids. V shed 3 bases and J 8 bases; nucleotides not matched to a gene: 7. CDR3 DNA: TGCAGCGTTGACGGGACAGGGGGTTCAGGTACGCAGTATTTT. Its protein is CSVDGTGGSGTQYF.

The V and J genes are TRBV9 and TRBJ1-2; D uncertain. The CDR3 length is 14 residues. Trimming pared 0 bases from V and 3 bases from J, leaving 9 bases between. Germline V lookup: CDR1 SGDLS, CDR2 YYNGEE. DNA of the CDR3: TGTGCCAGCAGCGTAGGCGGAGTCCACTATGGCTACACCTTC. It specifies CASSVGGVHYGYTF.

The J gene is TRBJ2-7, the V gene TRBV9; D not resolved. The CDR3 totals 12 residues. The germline gives CDR1 SGDLS, CDR2 YYNGEE. With 4 bases removed from V and 5 bases from J, the gap between germline ends came to 10 bases. In DNA, the CDR3 is TGTGCCAGCAGCTTCACAGACAACGAGCAGTACTTC. Amino acid sequence: CASSFTDNEQYF.

This chain uses TRBV29-1 with TRBJ1-4, with D perhaps matching TRBD1 (5 bases). Trimming stripped 0 bases from V and 0 bases from J, with 14 bases between. In germline, CDR1 is SQVTM, CDR2 ANQGSEA. This CDR3 has 17 residues. The CDR3 sequence is CSVEEGRGYATNEKLFF. CDR3 DNA: TGCAGCGTTGAAGAGGGGAGGGGTTATGCAACTAATGAAAAACTGTTTTTT.

The chain uses TRBV4-2 and TRBJ2-3, with 9 bases lining up with TRBD2. This CDR3 is built from 17 residues. V gave up 0 bases and J gave up 6 bases; unmatched junction bases: 10. Germline CDR1 LGHNA, CDR2 YNFKEQ. The CDR3 sequence: CASSQDSAGGPSDTQYF. Written as DNA, the CDR3 is TGTGCCAGCAGCCAAGATAGCGCGGGGGGGCCGTCGGATACGCAGTATTTT.

The rearrangement uses TRBV5-1 and TRBJ1-1; 7 bases are a match to TRBD1. V lost 4 bases, J lost 1 base, and 4 bases stayed unmatched. Germline V gives CDR1 SGHRS, CDR2 YFSETQ. This CDR3 region has 14 residues. CDR3 loop: CASSLNRGNTEAFF. The CDR3 DNA reads TGCGCCAGCAGCCTCAACAGGGGGAACACTGAAGCTTTCTTT.

V usage is TRBV3-1 (or the pseudogene TRBV3-2) and J usage is TRBJ1-2, with no clear D. The germline V gene has CDR1 LGHDT and CDR2 YNNKEL (reference sequence). This CDR3 contains 12 residues. Trimming took 1 base from V and 8 from J, leaving 8 bases between them. CDR3 protein: CASSQAKTGYTF. DNA of the CDR3: TGTGCCAGCAGCCAAGCTAAGACAGGCTACACCTTC.

The V call is TRBV15, the J call TRBJ2-1; TRBD1 matches at 9 bases. The CDR3 extends over 13 amino acids. The V and J ends lost 9 bases and 5 bases, in that order; junction bases with no gene match: 5. Per germline, CDR1 LNHNV and CDR2 YYDKDF (reference sequence). CDR3 sequence reads: CATADRGDNEQFF. The DNA of the CDR3 is TGTGCCACGGCTGACAGGGGGGACAATGAGCAGTTCTTC.

The gene calls are TRBV28 and TRBJ1-5; no clear D. Germline CDR1 and CDR2: MDHEN and SYDVKM. The CDR3 sequence is 15 residues long. With 5 bases removed from V and 3 bases from J, the gap between germline ends came to 14 bases. The CDR3 DNA follows: TGTGCCAGCAGTCCCCCCACGGGCGTCAATCAGCCCCAGCATTTT. As protein: CASSPPTGVNQPQHF.

The chain recombines TRBV7-3 with TRBJ1-2, with unresolved D. V was shortened by 0 bases and J by 6 bases, with 26 bases between the two germline ends. The CDR3 loop spans 19 amino acids. Germline V gives CDR1 SGHTA, CDR2 FQGTGA. Here the CDR3 reads CASSLTNHGAQVSPDGYTF. CDR3 sequence (DNA): TGTGCCAGCAGCTTAACGAATCATGGCGCCCAGGTGAGTCCCGATGGCTACACCTTC.

The V gene is TRBV7-6, the J gene TRBJ1-5, with 7 positions matching TRBD1. The V gene's germline CDR1 is SGHVS and CDR2 FNYEAQ. The CDR3 is 14 amino acids. The V and J ends lost 4 bases and 5 bases, in that order; junction bases with no gene match: 5. CDR3 nucleotides: TGTGCCAGCAGCTCAAGACAGGGAGATCAGCCCCAGCATTTT. Translating gives CASSSRQGDQPQHF. The entire variable domain, with the rest obtained from reference TRBV7-6 and TRBJ1-5, is as follows: GAGVSQSPRYKVTKRGQDVALRCDPISGHVSLYWYRQALGQGPEFLTYFNYEAQQDKSGLPNDRFSAERPEGSISTLTIQRTEQRDSAMYRCASSSRQGDQPQHFGDGTRLSIL.

The chain recombines TRBV7-6 with TRBJ1-6; 7 bases are a match to TRBD1. The CDR3 runs to 16 residues. Germline CDR1 reads SGHVS; CDR2 reads FNYEAQ. V lost 0 bases, J lost 9 bases, and 8 bases stayed unmatched. The CDR3 bases are TGTGCCAGCAGCTTAGCGAAGGGGGCGTCGGCTTCACCCCTCCACTTT. Translated: CASSLAKGASASPLHF.

CDR3 in DNA: TGTGCCAGCAGTGGAAGTCGATTTGTTTTCTTT. It translates to CASSGSRFVFF. The chain combines TRBV12-3 or TRBV12-4 with TRBJ1-1; no definite D call. This CDR3 comprises 11 residues. V was shortened by 5 bases and J by 13 bases, with 14 bases between the two germline ends.

This rearrangement joins TRBV3-1 (or the pseudogene TRBV3-2) to TRBJ2-2, with a weak D call TRBD1 (6 bases). Per germline, CDR1 LGHDT and CDR2 YNNKEL (reference sequence). This CDR3 is built from 18 residues. V was cut by 1 base and J by 2 bases, with 17 bases left in between. CDR3 sequence (DNA): TGTGCCAGCAGCCAAGGGGCCCTTATGGGGGCTAACACCGGGGAGCTGTTTTTT. This translates into CASSQGALMGANTGELFF.

This chain joins TRBV18 and TRBJ1-1, with D unclear. V was pared by 2 bases and J by 6 bases, with 10 bases between. CDR3 length: 13 amino acids. Germline values: CDR1 KGHSH, CDR2 LQKENI. The CDR3 loop is CASSPTGSAEAFF. The CDR3 DNA reads as TGTGCCAGCTCACCAACGGGTTCCGCTGAAGCTTTCTTT.

The J gene is TRBJ1-3, the V gene TRBV3-1 (or the pseudogene TRBV3-2); the D gene is possibly TRBD1 (6 bases). This CDR3 has 14 amino acids. CDR1 and CDR2 from the germline V gene are LGHDT and YNNKEL (reference sequence). The ends were cut back, 4 bases at V and 3 bases at J, with 10 bases in the middle. The CDR3 DNA follows: TGTGCCAGCAGCCTTGGGACACGTGGAAACACCATATATTTT. This gives the protein CASSLGTRGNTIYF.

The chain joins TRBV6-5 to TRBJ2-1; 7 bases fit TRBD1. The CDR3 consists of 15 residues. From germline, CDR1 is MNHEY and CDR2 SVGAGI. V lost 4 bases and J lost 9; bases outside the gene matches: 12. CDR3 DNA sequence: TGTGCCAGCAGTTTTGACAGGGCCTCCTGGGGTGAGCAGTTCTTC. It specifies CASSFDRASWGEQFF.

A note on this clone: The sample contains more than one DNA sequence encoding this CDR3. CDR3 in DNA: TGTGCCAGCAGCCCCGGACAGGGCTATGGCTACACCTTC. This encodes CASSPGQGYGYTF. The V and J genes are TRBV7-2 and TRBJ1-2; TRBD1 aligns across 8 bases. Unmatched junction bases numbered 3, after V lost 5 bases and J lost 4 bases. The germline gives CDR1 SGHTA, CDR2 FQGNSA. The CDR3 runs to 13 residues.

The genes are TRBV28 and TRBJ2-3, with a weak D call TRBD1 (6 bases). CDR3 length: 15 residues. Looked up from germline, CDR1 is MDHEN and CDR2 is SYDVKM. V was shortened by 3 bases and J by 2 bases, with 12 bases between the two germline ends. In DNA, the CDR3 is TGTGCCAGCAGTTTGGGGGCAAGCTACACAGATACGCAGTATTTT. It yields the protein CASSLGASYTDTQYF.

As DNA, the CDR3 is TGTGCCAGCAGCCAAGATCTAGGGCGGGCCAAAAACATTCAGTACTTC. This sequence encodes CASSQDLGRAKNIQYF. The V gene is TRBV3-1 (or the pseudogene TRBV3-2), the J gene TRBJ2-4; D not resolved. The CDR3 spans 16 residues. Germline V CDR1 and CDR2: LGHDT, YNNKEL (reference sequence). V dropped 0 bases and J dropped 1 base, with 10 bases sitting between them.